This TCR beta chain was profiled in a study of T cell responses to AZD1222 COVID-19 vaccine. Study-wide findings and caveats: Two doses of AZD1222 preceded a rise in Spike-specific TCR breadth and depth. Targeting of unmutated variant regions was reportedly seen in nearly half of spike-specific TCRs. Donors, mostly white British, included more females; clonal diversity was possibly underestimated.

Germline CDR1 LGHNT, CDR2 FRNRAP. V was clipped by 0 bases and J by 1 base, with 27 bases between them. CDR3 length: 21 residues. To note about this clone: No antigen is known for it.

Produced via immunoSEQ multiplex PCR; TCRdb's table is partial and in-frame only. Altogether roughly 110,000 clones are present, approximately 92% being singletons, with the ten largest covering 8% to 9.5%. The J gene is TRBJ1-1, the V gene TRBV12-5; a possible D gene is TRBD1 (6 bases). This sequence originates from an adult who received the AZD1222 COVID-19 vaccine. Here the sequenced sample was peripheral blood, taken 28 days after the second AZD1222 dose. For the CDR3, the DNA is TGTGCTAGTGGTTTGGTACCGAGTTGGAGTGGGACACCCGAGGGGAACACTGAAGCTTTCTTT. This gives the protein CASGLVPSWSGTPEGNTEAFF.